This T cell receptor beta chain was sequenced for a study of prognosis after radiotherapy for stage I lung cancer. Across the study: The enrollment of patients with stage I non-small cell lung cancer occurred between April 2018 and January 2019. Notes on the study in general: Reportedly, metastasis status was linked to differences in TRBV and TRBJ usage frequencies.

The CDR3 length is 15 residues. In germline, CDR1 is LGHDT, CDR2 YNNKEL (reference sequence). From genomic DNA, two-round multiplex PCR was used to amplify TCR beta CDR3. Primers targeting each individual TRBV and TRBJ gene were applied in first-round PCR. A single record per CDR3 protein comes from TCRdb applying MiXCR to the multiplex PCR reads. Here the sample spans about 51,000 distinct CDR3 sequences, under 45% being singletons. For this clonotype: Its specificity is not known. At one boundary the junction diverges from the germline segment, which might be a read error.

Sequenced here: PBMCs, sampled before or after stereotactic body radiation therapy (not recorded which). This chain joins TRBV3-1 and TRBJ2-1, with 7 positions matching TRBD2. The TCR was taken from a donor aged 50 or older with non-small cell lung cancer. This CDR3 is CASSQMTSSYNEQFF. The CDR3 region has the DNA TGCGCCAGCAGCCAAATGACTAGCTCATACAATGAGCAGTTCTTC.